Listed here is a single TCR beta chain. Its matching antigen is unknown. This record comes from a study of shared clonotypes between healthy human individuals. Study as a whole: CD4 naive cells filled three plates per donor, CD4 memory three, CD8 naive two and CD8 memory one. Findings of the study overall: When compared with the clonotypes that were shared by all four sorted-subset donors, the non-shared clonotypes turned out to have lower generation probabilities. Compared with memory subsets, naive subsets generally had larger estimated richness.

The CDR3 sequence is 12 residues long. In germline, CDR1 is SQVTM, CDR2 ANQGSEA. V was shortened by 6 bases and J by 2 bases, with 11 bases between the two germline ends. TCRdb keeps only in-frame clones here, not all; method: immunoSEQ multiplex PCR. The repertoire has some 2,000,000 clones, about 95% of them found once; the top ten carry roughly 1.1%. In the naive CD8 group, cells lacked CD45RO and were positively selected for CCR7, so terminally differentiated effector memory CD45RA+ cells were left out. V gene TRBV29-1 combines with J gene TRBJ2-7; D is ambiguous. The TCR originated in a man younger than 30 in good health. Sequenced: naive CD8+ T cells sorted from blood. The CDR3 loop reads CSVVDLTYEQYF. In DNA form, the CDR3 reads TGCAGCGTCGTGGACCTCACCTACGAGCAGTACTTC.